This T cell receptor beta chain is drawn from a study of blood T cells in healthy people across ages. It was about 9.4 milliliters of peripheral blood that were drawn from each donor. Using a J-beta primer mix together with a sample-barcoded 5' primer, a second PCR was run for roughly 6 to 11 cycles. Every sample returned 2.5 million or more CDR3-containing paired-end reads. TCRdb re-called the 5' RACE reads with MiXCR, one entry per CDR3 protein. The sample records 1.5 million to 2 million distinct CDR3 sequences, roughly 43% being singletons. Germline V CDR1 and CDR2: MNHEY, SVGAGI. The CDR3 loop spans 20 amino acids. Trimming cost V 2 bases and J 8 bases; bases outside gene matches: 16.

This sequence originates from a human donor in good health. Sequences were obtained from blood. This chain uses TRBV6-5 with TRBJ2-1, with 15 positions matching TRBD2. CDR3 in DNA: TGTGCCAGCAGTTACCCCCGGACTAGCGGGGGGGTGGGTGTATTCGATGAGCAGTTCTTC. As protein: CASSYPRTSGGVGVFDEQFF.